This entry concerns a single T cell receptor (beta chain). Authors' methods: Amplification with reference gene primers provided the estimates of nucleated cell counts. Sequencing used immunoSEQ multiplex PCR; TCRdb keeps in-frame clones, though not all of them. That table supplies the V and J calls and clone size; D and trimming were determined from the DNA. The table records around 25,000 clones, around nine tenths of them present only once. This sample was included in a study of blood T cell repertoires in COVID-19. Study background: The samples span acute and convalescent COVID-19 from the United States, Italy and Spain. PBMCs, B-cell-depleted T cells, or T cells provided the cDNA or gDNA that made up the material.

Germline CDR1 is MGHRA and CDR2 is YSYEKL. This CDR3 is built from 17 residues. J gave up 6 bases and V 0 bases, and 14 bases lay outside the gene matches. The gene calls are TRBV4-1 and TRBJ2-7; 7 bases line up with TRBD2. The receptor was derived from a human donor with active COVID-19. The donor label of this sample is uncertain. The sample was peripheral blood. CDR3 sequence reads: CASSQDSEAPGRVEQYF. The DNA for the CDR3 is TGCGCCAGCAGCCAAGATAGTGAGGCTCCTGGGAGGGTCGAGCAGTACTTC.